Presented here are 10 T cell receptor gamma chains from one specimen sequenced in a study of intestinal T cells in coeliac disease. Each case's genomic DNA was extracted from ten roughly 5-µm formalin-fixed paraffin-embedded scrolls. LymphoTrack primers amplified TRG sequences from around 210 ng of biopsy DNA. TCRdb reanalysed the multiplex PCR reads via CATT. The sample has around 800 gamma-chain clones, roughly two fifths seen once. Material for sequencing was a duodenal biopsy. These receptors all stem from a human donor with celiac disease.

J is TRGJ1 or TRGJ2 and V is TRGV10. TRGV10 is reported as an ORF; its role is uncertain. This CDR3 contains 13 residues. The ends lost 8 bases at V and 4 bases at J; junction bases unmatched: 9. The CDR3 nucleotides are TGTGCTGCGTGGGATTCGACGTATTATAAGAAACTCTTT. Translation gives CAAWDSTYYKKLF.

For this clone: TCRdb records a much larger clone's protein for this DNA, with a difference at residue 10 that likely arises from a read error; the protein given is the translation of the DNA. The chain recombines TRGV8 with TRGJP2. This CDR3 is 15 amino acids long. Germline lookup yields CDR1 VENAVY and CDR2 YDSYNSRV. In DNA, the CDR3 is TGTGCCACCTGGGAACGATATAGTAGTAATTGGATCAAGACGTTT. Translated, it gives CATWERYSSNWIKTF.

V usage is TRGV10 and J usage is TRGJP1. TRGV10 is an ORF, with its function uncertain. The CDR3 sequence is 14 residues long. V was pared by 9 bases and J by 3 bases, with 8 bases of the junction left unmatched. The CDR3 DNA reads TGTGCTGCGTGTGCCAATCCCACTGGTTGGTTCAAGATATTT. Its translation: CAACANPTGWFKIF.

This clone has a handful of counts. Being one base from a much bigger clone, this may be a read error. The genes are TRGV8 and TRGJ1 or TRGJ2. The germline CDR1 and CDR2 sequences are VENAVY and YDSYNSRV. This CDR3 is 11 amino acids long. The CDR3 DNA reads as TGTGCTACCTGGGCCCCAAATAAGAAACTCTTT. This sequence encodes CATWAPNKKLF.

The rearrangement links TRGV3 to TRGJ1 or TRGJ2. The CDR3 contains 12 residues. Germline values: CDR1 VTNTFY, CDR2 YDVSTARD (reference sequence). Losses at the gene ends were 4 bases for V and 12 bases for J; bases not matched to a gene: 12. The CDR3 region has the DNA TGTGCCACCTGGGAACAGGCGCGGGGGAAACTCTTT. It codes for CATWEQARGKLF.

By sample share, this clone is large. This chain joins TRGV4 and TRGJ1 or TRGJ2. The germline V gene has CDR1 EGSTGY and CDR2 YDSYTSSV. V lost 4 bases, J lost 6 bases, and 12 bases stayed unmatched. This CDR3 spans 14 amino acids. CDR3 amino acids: CATWEWACGYKKLF. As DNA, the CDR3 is TGTGCCACCTGGGAGTGGGCCTGTGGTTATAAGAAACTCTTT.

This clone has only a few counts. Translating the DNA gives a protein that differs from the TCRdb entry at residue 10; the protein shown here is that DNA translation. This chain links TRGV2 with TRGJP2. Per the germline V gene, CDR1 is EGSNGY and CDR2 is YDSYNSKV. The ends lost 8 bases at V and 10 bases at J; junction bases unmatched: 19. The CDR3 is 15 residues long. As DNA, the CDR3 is TGTGCCACCTACGGCCACCCACGAGTGATTTGGATCAAGACGTTT. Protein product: CATYGHPRVIWIKTF.

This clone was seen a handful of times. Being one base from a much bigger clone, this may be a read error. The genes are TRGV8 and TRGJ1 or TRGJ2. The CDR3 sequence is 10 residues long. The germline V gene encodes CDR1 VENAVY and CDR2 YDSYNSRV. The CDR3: CAPYYYNKLF. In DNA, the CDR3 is TGTGCTCCCTATTATTATAATAAACTCTTT.

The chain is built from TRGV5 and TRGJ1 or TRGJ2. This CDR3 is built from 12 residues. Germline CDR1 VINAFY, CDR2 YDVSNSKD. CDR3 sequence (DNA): TGTGCACCACCGGGACTTTATTATAAGAAACTCTTT. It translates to CAPPGLYYKKLF.

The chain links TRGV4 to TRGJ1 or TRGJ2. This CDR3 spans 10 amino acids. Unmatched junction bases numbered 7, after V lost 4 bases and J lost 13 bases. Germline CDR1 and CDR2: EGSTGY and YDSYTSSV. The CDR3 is CATWERRKLF. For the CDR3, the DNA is TGTGCCACCTGGGAGCGGAGAAAACTCTTT.